This is a list of T cell receptor beta chains from one sample in a study of T cell repertoires in cytomegalovirus infection. TCRdb called the reads again in MiXCR, with one record for every CDR3 protein. The sample lists approximately 250,000 distinct CDR3 sequences, 5% to 8.5% occurring once. Sequences were obtained from PBMCs. Receptor source: a human donor in good health (CMV status not recorded). Some clones in this sample may be carry-over from other donors' samples. The CDR3 runs from the conserved cysteine through the conserved F or W. The size entry is marked missing in some rows and otherwise reads once, few, many or a size class.

TRBJ2-7,TRBV12-3/TRBV12-4,many,CASSFGSYEQYF
TRBJ1-4,TRBV20-1,.,CSALRSEKLFF
TRBJ2-7,TRBV28,many,CASRPPGLDYEQYF
TRBJ1-3,TRBV7-2,many,CASSLGSLSGNTIYF
TRBJ2-7,TRBV20-1,once,CSEGRGMREQYF
TRBJ2-3,TRBV15,many,CATSREGYGTGASNTDTQYF
TRBJ1-3,TRBV12-3/TRBV12-4,many,CASRAQGGLGNTIYF
TRBJ1-2,TRBV28,.,CASSFTGGANYGYTF
TRBJ1-1,TRBV19,many,CASSPGGGFTEAFF
TRBJ2-5,TRBV7-2,many,CASSSRTSGGAQWGQETQYF
TRBJ2-7,TRBV7-8,many,CASSLAGANYEQYF
TRBJ2-7,TRBV28,many,CASSPTGSREQYF
TRBJ1-1,TRBV7-8,many,CASSPLLAGLNTEAFF
TRBJ1-2,TRBV4-3,few,CASSQEEGRGRINYGYTF
TRBJ2-3,TRBV7-2,many,CASSRRSSTDTQYF
TRBJ1-5,TRBV4-3,few,CASSQSDRGSQPQHF
TRBJ2-2,TRBV29-1,.,CSVAGAIGGKLFF
TRBJ2-1,TRBV29-1,many,CSAGGLKGWSYNEQFF
TRBJ2-7,TRBV29-1,many,CSVEDTETGTYEQYF
TRBJ2-1,TRBV5-5,many,CASVQGSGNEQFF
TRBJ1-2,TRBV9,few,CASSAPWRAVDYGYTF
TRBJ1-5,TRBV5-1,few,CASSPGEGRQPQHF
TRBJ2-3,TRBV29-1,many,CSVDRDRPASTDTQYF
TRBJ2-2,TRBV7-2,many,CASSLGGGATGELFF
TRBJ1-6,TRBV2,many,CASSVEDNSPLHF
TRBJ1-4,TRBV12-3/TRBV12-4,many,CASTRGVINEKLFF
TRBJ1-5,TRBV20-1,.,CSARDPGEVQPQHF
TRBJ2-7,TRBV2,many,CAIQGTYEQYF
TRBJ2-1,TRBV20-1,many,CSASLGDRDLNEQFF
TRBJ1-2,TRBV28,many,CASSPGQASYGYTF
TRBJ1-3,TRBV10-3,many,CAISDRGRSSGNTIYF
TRBJ2-1,TRBV12-3/TRBV12-4,many,CADGLLGADGEQFF
TRBJ2-5,TRBV7-2,many,CASSPSGRKETQYF
TRBJ2-7,TRBV28,many,CASSVTGTGRPYEQYF
TRBJ1-2,TRBV25-1,many,CASSEYWEGRNYGYTF
TRBJ2-2,TRBV2,.,CASRGSPGDGNTGELFF
TRBJ2-2,TRBV12-3/TRBV12-4,many,CASEGFVNTGELFF
TRBJ1-1,TRBV19,many,CASSILWNTEAFF
TRBJ1-1,TRBV7-9,many,CASSLLGDGVNTEAFF
TRBJ2-5,TRBV6-5,many,CASSPRDRVVGETQYF
TRBJ1-3,TRBV6-5,.,CASSSPGQLSGNTIYF
TRBJ2-1,TRBV7-9,many,CASSPQSSLNEQFF
TRBJ2-2,TRBV7-2,many,CASTSYRGRTGELFF
TRBJ1-5,TRBV5-6,many,CASSLGDQPQHF
TRBJ1-1,TRBV20-1,many,CSASLQGLDTEAFF